The rows below give T cell receptor beta chains drawn from one sample of a study of blood T cells in healthy people across ages. One entry per CDR3 protein, called by TCRdb with MiXCR from the 5' RACE reads. This repertoire shows 380,000 or so distinct CDR3 sequences, about half found once; its top ten account for 45% to 60%. The source material was blood. Receptors originate from a man between 60 and 75 years old in good health. Both conserved end residues are part of each CDR3. The D gene is left open where the match is weak. Expanded clones get a size class; other rows say once, few or many, or leave the size out.

d_call,v_call,cdr3_length,j_call,clone_size,cdr3_aa,cdr3_nt
-,TRBV7-2,13,TRBJ2-1,-,CASKQSSYNEQFF,TGTGCCAGCAAACAGAGCTCCTACAATGAGCAGTTCTTC
-,TRBV5-1,17,TRBJ2-5,few,CASSLLGLSGERKTQYF,TGCGCCAGCAGCTTGTTAGGATTGTCAGGGGAGAGGAAGACCCAGTACTTC
-,TRBV20-1,10,TRBJ2-7,-,CSAPLYEQYF,TGCAGTGCTCCCCTTTACGAGCAGTACTTC
TRBD1,TRBV12-3/TRBV12-4,15,TRBJ1-2,-,CASSPGTGDVYGYTF,TGTGCCAGCAGCCCCGGGACAGGGGACGTCTATGGCTACACCTTC
TRBD1,TRBV12-3/TRBV12-4,14,TRBJ1-2,few,CASTRTGQTGGYTF,TGTGCCAGCACCCGGACAGGACAGACGGGGGGCTACACCTTC
-,TRBV7-2,16,TRBJ2-5,few,CASSLMVAENGETQYF,TGTGCCAGCAGCTTGATGGTAGCGGAAAATGGGGAGACCCAGTACTTC
-,TRBV20-1,17,TRBJ2-7,-,CSARLPSAGTSMDEQYF,TGCAGTGCTAGGTTACCTAGCGCGGGCACGTCTATGGACGAGCAGTACTTC
-,TRBV6-5,13,TRBJ1-1,once,CASSYSQGTEAFF,TGTGCCAGCAGTTACTCTCAGGGCACTGAAGCTTTCTTT
-,TRBV29-1,12,TRBJ2-2,-,CSVGRRTGELFF,TGCAGCGTCGGACGTAGAACCGGGGAGCTGTTTTTT
TRBD2,TRBV11-2,15,TRBJ2-5,-,CASSLLADSYNEQYF,TGTGCCAGCAGCTTGCTAGCGGACTCCTACAATGAGCAGTACTTC
-,TRBV25-1,13,TRBJ2-5,many,CASSGQAWETQYF,TGTGCCAGCAGTGGACAGGCCTGGGAGACCCAGTACTTC
TRBD1,TRBV5-1,15,TRBJ2-1,-,CASSCGDRDYNEQFF,TGCGCCAGCAGCTGTGGGGACAGGGACTACAATGAGCAGTTCTTC
-,TRBV28,15,TRBJ2-7,-,CASRQGSGGSYEQYF,TGTGCCAGCCGTCAGGGGAGTGGGGGGTCCTACGAGCAGTACTTC
-,TRBV6-5,15,TRBJ2-3,-,CASRSSGTSTDTQYF,TGTGCCAGCAGGTCCAGCGGAACTAGCACAGATACGCAGTATTTT
-,TRBV6-1,13,TRBJ2-6,few,CASMKSGANVLTF,TGTGCCAGCATGAAGTCTGGGGCCAACGTCCTGACTTTC
TRBD1,TRBV20-1,14,TRBJ1-4,many,CSARDFAGPQGLFF,TGCAGTGCTAGAGATTTCGCCGGACCACAGGGGTTGTTTTTT